This note documents a single TCR beta chain sequence. The CDR3 contains 15 residues. V dropped 4 bases and J dropped 4 bases, with 14 bases sitting between them. CDR1 and CDR2 (germline): SGHDN, FVKESK. Assay used: immunoSEQ multiplex PCR; TCRdb lists only in-frame clones, some missing. The sample lists some 85,000 clones, about 80% occurring once. This entry belongs to a study of blood T cell repertoires in COVID-19. Study in general: The United States, Italy and Spain were the sources of the acute and convalescent COVID-19 samples. T cells, B-cell-depleted T cells, or PBMCs supplied cDNA or gDNA.

Sequenced: peripheral blood. This chain joins TRBV14 and TRBJ1-5; a possible D gene is TRBD1 (5 bases). This TCR was sampled from a human donor in a cohort sampled during active COVID-19. CDR3 residues: CASSPPPDRNQPQHF. The DNA of the CDR3 is TGTGCCAGCAGCCCCCCTCCCGACAGAAATCAGCCCCAGCATTTT.